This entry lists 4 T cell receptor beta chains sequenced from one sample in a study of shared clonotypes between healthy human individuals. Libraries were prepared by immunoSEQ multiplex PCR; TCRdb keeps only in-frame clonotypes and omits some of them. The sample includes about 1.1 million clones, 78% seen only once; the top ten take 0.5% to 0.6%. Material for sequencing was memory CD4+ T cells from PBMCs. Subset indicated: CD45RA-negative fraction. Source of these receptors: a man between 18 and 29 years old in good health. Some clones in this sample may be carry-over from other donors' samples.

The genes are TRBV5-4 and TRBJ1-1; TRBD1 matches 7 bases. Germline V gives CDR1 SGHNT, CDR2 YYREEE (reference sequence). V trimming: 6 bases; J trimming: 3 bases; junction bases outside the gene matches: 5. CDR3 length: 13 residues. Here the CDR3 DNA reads TGTGCCAGCATGGAACAGGGGTACACTGAAGCTTTCTTT. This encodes CASMEQGYTEAFF. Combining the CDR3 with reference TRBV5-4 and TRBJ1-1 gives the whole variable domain ETGVTQSPTHLIKTRGQQVTLRCSSQSGHNTVSWYQQALGQGPQFIFQYYREEENGRGNFPPRFSGLQFPNYSSELNVNALELDDSALYLCASMEQGYTEAFFGQGTRLTVV.

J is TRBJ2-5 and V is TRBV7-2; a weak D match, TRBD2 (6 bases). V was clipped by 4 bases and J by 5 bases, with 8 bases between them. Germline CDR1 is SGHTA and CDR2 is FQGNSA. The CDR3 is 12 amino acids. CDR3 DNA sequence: TGTGCCAGCAGCTCAAGCGGGGAGACCCAGTACTTC. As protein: CASSSSGETQYF.

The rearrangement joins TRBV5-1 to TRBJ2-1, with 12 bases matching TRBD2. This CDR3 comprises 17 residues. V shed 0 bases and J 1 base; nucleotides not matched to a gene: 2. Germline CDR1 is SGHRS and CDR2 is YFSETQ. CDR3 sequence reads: CASSLGLAGVSYNEQFF. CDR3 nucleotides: TGCGCCAGCAGCTTGGGACTAGCGGGAGTTTCCTACAATGAGCAGTTCTTC.

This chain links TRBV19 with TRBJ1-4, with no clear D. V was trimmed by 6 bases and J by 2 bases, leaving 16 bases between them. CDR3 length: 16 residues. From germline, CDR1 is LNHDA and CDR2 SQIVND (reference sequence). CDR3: CASRRSRGRTNEKLFF. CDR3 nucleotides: TGTGCCAGTAGGAGGAGTAGAGGGCGGACTAATGAAAAACTGTTTTTT. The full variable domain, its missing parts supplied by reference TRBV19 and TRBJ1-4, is DGGITQSPKYLFRKEGQNVTLSCEQNLNHDAMYWYRQDPGQGLRLIYYSQIVNDFQKGDIAEGYSVSREKKESFPLTVTSAQKNPTAFYLCASRRSRGRTNEKLFFGSGTQLSVL.